A single sample gave rise to the 25 T cell receptor beta chains below, sequenced in a study of blood T cell repertoires in COVID-19. Some clones are missing from TCRdb's copy, which holds only in-frame ones; the method was immunoSEQ multiplex PCR. The sample contains 150,000 to 200,000 clones, 80% of which appear only once. Sequenced input: peripheral blood. The receptors were sampled from a man aged 70-80 years with active or convalescent COVID-19.

This chain connects TRBV28 to TRBJ1-2; D gene ambiguous. This CDR3 contains 12 residues. The germline CDR1 and CDR2 sequences are MDHEN and SYDVKM. V lost 6 bases and J 0 bases, leaving 5 bases between the germline ends. CDR3 nucleotide sequence: TGTGCCAGCAGGGCAACTAACTATGGCTACACCTTC. Protein product: CASRATNYGYTF.

This chain connects TRBV2 to TRBJ2-7; D is uncertain. Germline V gives CDR1 SNHLY, CDR2 FYNNEI. The CDR3 runs to 15 residues. V lost 4 bases and J 5 bases, leaving 18 bases between the germline ends. CDR3 sequence: CASSVRSSPPNEQYF. Written as DNA, the CDR3 is TGTGCCAGCAGTGTCCGGTCTTCCCCCCCCAACGAGCAGTACTTC.

This clone was found once. J is TRBJ2-7 and V is TRBV4-3; no clear D gene. This CDR3 has 15 residues. Between the trimmed V and J ends, which lost 1 base and 3 bases, there was a span of 13 bases. The germline V gene encodes CDR1 LGHNA and CDR2 YSLEER. The CDR3 spells CASSQVSGSYYEQYF. CDR3 sequence (DNA): TGCGCCAGCAGCCAAGTTTCAGGATCTTACTACGAGCAGTACTTC.

The genes are TRBV5-8 and TRBJ2-1, with 11 bases identical to TRBD2. The germline gives CDR1 SGHTS, CDR2 YDEGEE. This CDR3 contains 13 residues. The V segment lost 7 bases and the J segment 8 bases; nucleotides outside the gene matches: 5. The CDR3 coding sequence is TGTGCCAGCTGGAGACTAGCGGGGCATGAGCAGTTCTTC. Its protein is CASWRLAGHEQFF.

This clone was counted a single time. The rearrangement links TRBV18 to TRBJ1-2, with 7 bases fitting TRBD1. V was pared by 3 bases and J by 2 bases, with 9 bases of the junction left unmatched. Per germline, CDR1 KGHSH and CDR2 LQKENI. This CDR3 spans 16 amino acids. CDR3 DNA: TGTGCCAGCTCACCTCGACAGGGAGCGGAAAACTATGGCTACACCTTC. Translating gives CASSPRQGAENYGYTF.

Only a few counts were recorded for this clone. The chain has TRBV19 and TRBJ1-5, with D perhaps TRBD1 (6 bases). Germline V gives CDR1 LNHDA, CDR2 SQIVND (reference sequence). The CDR3 runs to 14 residues. V shed 5 bases and J shed 5 bases, with 13 bases lying between them. The CDR3 region has the DNA TGTGCCAGTAGTCCAGGGGTAAGGGATCAGCCCCAGCATTTT. This codes for CASSPGVRDQPQHF. The full variable domain, with the rest looked up from reference TRBV19 and TRBJ1-5, is DGGITQSPKYLFRKEGQNVTLSCEQNLNHDAMYWYRQDPGQGLRLIYYSQIVNDFQKGDIAEGYSVSREKKESFPLTVTSAQKNPTAFYLCASSPGVRDQPQHFGDGTRLSIL.

The V gene is TRBV2, the J gene TRBJ1-2; D gene uncertain. This CDR3 contains 13 residues. Per the germline V gene, CDR1 is SNHLY and CDR2 is FYNNEI. Trimming removed 4 bases at V and 6 bases at J, with 12 bases between. In DNA form, the CDR3 reads TGTGCCAGCAGTGCGAACAGTTTAGATGGCTACACCTTC. It encodes CASSANSLDGYTF.

V gene TRBV7-2 combines with J gene TRBJ2-7, with D possibly being TRBD2 (5 bases). V lost 5 bases to trimming and J lost 2 bases, with 10 bases between them. Germline values: CDR1 SGHTA, CDR2 FQGNSA. This CDR3 spans 13 amino acids. As DNA, the CDR3 is TGTGCCAGCAGCGGGGAGAGTCCCTACGAGCAGTACTTC. Translation: CASSGESPYEQYF. The full variable domain, with the rest looked up from reference TRBV7-2 and TRBJ2-7, is GAGVSQSPSNKVTEKGKDVELRCDPISGHTALYWYRQSLGQGLEFLIYFQGNSAPDKSGLPSDRFSAERTGGSVSTLTIQRTQQEDSAVYLCASSGESPYEQYFGPGTRLTVT.

The chain joins TRBV15 to TRBJ1-5; D is ambiguous. The V gene's germline CDR1 is LNHNV and CDR2 YYDKDF (reference sequence). The CDR3 loop spans 14 amino acids. V lost 0 bases and J lost 2, with 5 bases in between. The CDR3, as DNA: TGTGCCACCAGCAGAGATTTAGGCAATCAGCCCCAGCATTTT. This sequence encodes CATSRDLGNQPQHF.

The V and J genes are TRBV3-1 (or the pseudogene TRBV3-2) and TRBJ2-3, with D possibly being TRBD2 (6 bases). Germline CDR1 is LGHDT and CDR2 is YNNKEL (reference sequence). Trimming cost V 4 bases and J 2 bases, with 16 bases left between them. The CDR3 loop spans 16 amino acids. The CDR3 nucleotides read TGTGCCAGCAGCCTCCTAATGGGGGGATACACAGATACGCAGTATTTT. This codes for CASSLLMGGYTDTQYF.

This clone has at least ten counts. The CDR3 DNA reads TGCGCCAGCAGCTTCTCTAAGACAGGGGGTCAAACCGGGGAGCTGTTTTTT. This codes for CASSFSKTGGQTGELFF. The J gene is TRBJ2-2, the V gene TRBV5-1; TRBD1 agrees at 9 bases. CDR3 length: 17 residues. Germline V gene data show CDR1 as SGHRS and CDR2 as YFSETQ. The V and J ends lost 2 bases and 5 bases, in that order; junction bases with no gene match: 10.

The chain carries TRBV6-1 and TRBJ2-7, with D possibly TRBD2 on 6 matching bases. This CDR3 has 14 residues. Germline CDR1 is MNHNS and CDR2 is SASEGT. V lost 1 base and J lost 7, with 14 bases in between. CDR3 region: CASSEGGLLREQYF. Written as DNA, the CDR3 is TGTGCCAGCAGTGAAGGGGGACTCCTGAGAGAGCAGTACTTC.

Points on this clone: An end of the junction differs from the germline gene, which may be a read error. The chain has TRBV6-5 and TRBJ2-7; 8 nucleotides align to TRBD2. Germline CDR1 and CDR2: MNHEY and SVGAGI. The CDR3 runs 15 residues. This CDR3 is CASSYRGGAPAEQYF. CDR3 DNA sequence: TGTGCCAGTAGTTACCGGGGGGGGGCGCCGGCCGAGCAGTACTTC.

The chain couples TRBV6-5 to TRBJ1-3; TRBD1 matches at 8 bases. Germline trimming cut 8 bases from V and 3 bases from J; bases unmatched to any gene: 9. CDR3 length: 15 amino acids. Germline values: CDR1 MNHEY, CDR2 SVGAGI. The CDR3, as DNA: TGTGCCAGCCTGAGAACGGGACAGGTTGGAAACACCATATATTTT. Its protein is CASLRTGQVGNTIYF.

J is TRBJ1-5 and V is TRBV12-3 or TRBV12-4; D is unresolved. V was clipped by 3 bases and J by 1 base, with 4 bases between them. The CDR3 extends over 13 amino acids. The CDR3: CASSLGSNQPQHF. CDR3 bases: TGTGCCAGCAGTTTGGGCAGCAATCAGCCCCAGCATTTT.

The chain employs TRBV7-8 and TRBJ2-1; maybe TRBD1 (6 bases). CDR1 SGHVS and CDR2 FQNEAQ come from the germline V gene. V lost 5 bases and J lost 5, with 13 bases in between. There are 14 residues in the CDR3. CDR3 DNA: TGTGCCAGCAGCCGTGGACAGAGCCACAATGAGCAGTTCTTC. Its protein product is CASSRGQSHNEQFF.

This chain links TRBV19 with TRBJ1-6; unclear D gene. The V and J ends lost 7 bases and 8 bases respectively, with 9 bases between them. The CDR3 consists of 12 residues. Germline V gene lookup returns CDR1 LNHDA and CDR2 SQIVND (reference sequence). The CDR3 DNA sequence: TGTGCCAGTAACCAGGAAGATTCACCCCTCCACTTT. Its translation is CASNQEDSPLHF.

Written as DNA, the CDR3 is TGTGCCAGCAGCCTCCGGACAGCAGCGTCTAGTGAGCAGTTCTTC. Protein sequence: CASSLRTAASSEQFF. This chain connects TRBV3-1 (or the pseudogene TRBV3-2) to TRBJ2-1; D perhaps matches TRBD1 (6 bases). The CDR3 has 15 amino acids. V was shortened by 4 bases and J by 9 bases, with 19 bases between the two germline ends. The germline V gene encodes CDR1 LGHDT and CDR2 YNNKEL (reference sequence).

The chain recombines TRBV4-2 with TRBJ1-1; 10 bases line up with TRBD1. Germline lookup yields CDR1 LGHNA and CDR2 YNFKEQ. The CDR3 sequence is 15 residues long. The ends lost 4 bases at V and 11 bases at J; junction bases unmatched: 13. CDR3 DNA sequence: TGTGCCAGCAGCCGAGGGAGAGACAGGGGGCTGCTTGCTTTCTTT. It codes for CASSRGRDRGLLAFF.

The chain has TRBV5-1 and TRBJ2-3; D remains ambiguous. CDR1 and CDR2 from the germline V gene are SGHRS and YFSETQ. This CDR3 is 13 amino acids long. Trimming removed 3 bases at V and 0 bases at J, with 5 bases between. CDR3 bases: TGCGCCAGCAGCTCAATGAGCACAGATACGCAGTATTTT. Its protein product is CASSSMSTDTQYF.

CDR3 nucleotides: TGTGCCAGCAGTTACTTCGGTGGCTACACCTTC. Residues: CASSYFGGYTF. V usage is TRBV6-2 or TRBV6-3 and J usage is TRBJ1-2; unclear D gene. Per germline, CDR1 MNHEY and CDR2 SVGEGT. The germline V and J ends were trimmed by 1 base and 7 bases, with 4 bases remaining between them. The CDR3 is made up of 11 amino acids.

This sequence joins TRBV4-1 and TRBJ2-6; 9 bases line up with TRBD1. The germline gives CDR1 MGHRA, CDR2 YSYEKL. Unmatched junction bases numbered 9, after V lost 5 bases and J lost 4 bases. CDR3 length: 17 residues. This CDR3 reads CASSYGQGSGGANVLTF. CDR3 nucleotides: TGCGCCAGCAGCTACGGACAGGGGTCAGGGGGGGCCAACGTCCTGACTTTC.

The genes are TRBV5-4 and TRBJ2-3; a weak D match, TRBD2 (6 bases). Between the trimmed V and J ends, which lost 4 bases and 0 bases, there was a span of 12 bases. The germline V gene has CDR1 SGHNT and CDR2 YYREEE (reference sequence). This CDR3 comprises 15 residues. CDR3 region: CASSIAAFSTDTQYF. CDR3 bases: TGTGCCAGCAGCATAGCGGCGTTTAGCACAGATACGCAGTATTTT.

The V and J genes are TRBV5-1 and TRBJ2-3, with TRBD2 matching over 16 bases. This CDR3 has 19 amino acids. Per the germline V gene, CDR1 is SGHRS and CDR2 is YFSETQ. The V segment lost 6 bases and the J segment 0 bases; nucleotides outside the gene matches: 10. The DNA of the CDR3 is TGCGCCAGCACCCGTACCCCGGGACTAGCGGGGGGGAGCACAGATACGCAGTATTTT. Encoded protein: CASTRTPGLAGGSTDTQYF.

The J gene is TRBJ2-5, the V gene TRBV5-1, with a possible D match to TRBD2 (6 bases). In germline, CDR1 is SGHRS, CDR2 YFSETQ. The CDR3 is 16 residues long. V was clipped by 4 bases and J by 4 bases, with 20 bases between them. CDR3 in amino acids: CASSLGGTDSRETQYF. DNA for the CDR3: TGCGCCAGCAGCCTTGGTGGGACTGACAGCCGAGAGACCCAGTACTTC.